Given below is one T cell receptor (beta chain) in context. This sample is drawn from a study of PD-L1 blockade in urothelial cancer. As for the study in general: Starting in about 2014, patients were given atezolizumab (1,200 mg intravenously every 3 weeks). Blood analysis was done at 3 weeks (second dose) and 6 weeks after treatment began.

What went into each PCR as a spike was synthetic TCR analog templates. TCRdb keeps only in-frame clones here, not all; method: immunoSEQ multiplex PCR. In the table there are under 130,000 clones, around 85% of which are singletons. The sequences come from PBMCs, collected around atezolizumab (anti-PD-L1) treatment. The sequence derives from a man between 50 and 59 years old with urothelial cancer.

The CDR3 region has the DNA TGTGCCAGCAGTCGAAGCGGGCCTTACGAGCAGTACTTC. Its protein is CASSRSGPYEQYF. The chain is built from TRBV27 and TRBJ2-7, with D maybe TRBD2 (6 bases). The CDR3 is 13 amino acids. Germline V CDR1 and CDR2: MNHEY, SMNVEV (reference sequence). Trimming cost V 5 bases and J 4 bases, with 12 bases left between them.